This T cell receptor beta chain was profiled in a study of PD-1 blockade in classical Hodgkin lymphoma. Whole-study results and caveats: In newly diagnosed patients, baseline TCR diversity was reportedly below that of healthy donors.

Germline values: CDR1 LGHNA, CDR2 YNFKEQ. This CDR3 contains 16 residues. The V and J ends lost 0 bases and 1 base respectively, with 12 bases between them. With regard to this clone: Its specificity is unknown.

Time point: cycle 4 day 1 (C4D1), after more than 5 weeks of nivolumab. Autologous stem cell transplantation was followed by relapse in every patient, and brentuximab vedotin exposure varied. Profiled with immunoSEQ multiplex PCR; TCRdb holds only in-frame clones, not every one. The repertoire consists of some 90,000 clones, with roughly 73% occurring once and the leading ten covering roughly 10%. The TCR originated in a human donor with classical Hodgkin lymphoma. The starting material was peripheral blood mononuclear cells (PBMCs), obtained before the fourth cycle of nivolumab. The chain carries TRBV4-2 and TRBJ1-1; tentatively, D is TRBD1 (5 bases). This chain's CDR3 is CASSQDAGTANTEAFF. The DNA for the CDR3 is TGTGCCAGCAGCCAAGACGCTGGGACGGCGAACACTGAAGCTTTCTTT.